Listed below are T cell receptor beta chains from one sample, sequenced in a study of cytomegalovirus exposure and HLA in healthy donors. TCRdb keeps only in-frame clones here, not all; method: immunoSEQ multiplex PCR. The sample has 100,000 to 130,000 clones; around 76% are singletons. Sequencing was done on a sample of PBMCs. The receptors shown here come from a man aged 18 to 29 in good health and CMV-seronegative. Both conserved end residues are part of each CDR3. D genes are given only for firm matches. Where a row states a size, it is once, few, many or the class of an expanded clone; other rows omit it.

J,size,V,D,CDR3,DNA
TRBJ2-5,-,TRBV7-9,-,CASSATRETQYF,TGTGCCAGCAGCGCTACTCGCGAGACCCAGTACTTC
TRBJ1-5,-,TRBV19,-,CASSGSRGNQPQHF,TGTGCCAGTAGTGGATCCCGGGGCAATCAGCCCCAGCATTTT
TRBJ1-1,few,TRBV5-1,TRBD1,CASSPETGEFEAFF,TGCGCCAGCAGCCCAGAGACAGGGGAGTTTGAAGCTTTCTTT
TRBJ1-1,few,TRBV6-1,-,CASSEDWRLGTEAFF,TGTGCCAGCAGTGAAGATTGGCGTCTAGGCACTGAAGCTTTCTTT
TRBJ2-7,-,TRBV6-5,-,CASSPQSGHYEQYF,TGTGCCAGCAGCCCTCAAAGCGGGCACTACGAGCAGTACTTC
TRBJ2-3,many,TRBV6-4,-,CASSERGTDTQYF,TGTGCCAGCAGTGAGCGGGGCACAGATACGCAGTATTTT
TRBJ1-1,-,TRBV7-9,TRBD1,CSSSRGGARAFF,TGTTCCAGCAGCCGAGGGGGCGCGAGGGCTTTCTTT
TRBJ1-6,-,TRBV25-1,-,CASSRDLVNSPLHF,TGTGCCAGCAGCCGGGATCTTGTTAATTCACCCCTCCACTTT
TRBJ2-2,-,TRBV6-1,-,CASSENRAGELFF,TGTGCCAGCAGTGAAAACAGGGCCGGGGAGCTGTTTTTT
TRBJ2-3,few,TRBV9,-,CASSVVGADTDTQYF,TGTGCCAGCAGCGTAGTGGGGGCTGACACAGATACGCAGTATTTT
TRBJ1-1,few,TRBV29-1,TRBD1,CSVEEGDREGEAFF,TGCAGCGTTGAAGAGGGGGACAGGGAGGGTGAAGCTTTCTTT
TRBJ2-1,-,TRBV9,TRBD2,CASSRGVYNEQFF,TGTGCCAGCAGCCGGGGGGTTTACAATGAGCAGTTCTTC
TRBJ2-5,-,TRBV6-5,TRBD1,CASSYRTGDTETQYF,TGTGCCAGCAGTTACCGGACAGGGGATACGGAGACCCAGTACTTC
TRBJ2-7,-,TRBV19,-,CASSSPGHTYEQYF,TGTGCCAGTAGTTCTCCGGGACATACCTACGAGCAGTACTTC
TRBJ2-2,-,TRBV4-3,-,CASTRAVGQGNTGELFF,TGCGCCAGCACCCGGGCAGTTGGGCAGGGGAACACCGGGGAGCTGTTTTTT
TRBJ2-7,-,TRBV6-5,TRBD2,CASGRGGVGYEQYF,TGTGCCAGCGGGAGGGGAGGGGTTGGATACGAGCAGTACTTC
TRBJ1-6,once,TRBV5-1,TRBD1,CASSLDRVRNSPLHF,TGCGCCAGCAGCCTTGACAGGGTTCGTAATTCACCCCTCCACTTT
TRBJ1-3,-,TRBV9,-,CASSPSGSGNTIYF,TGTGCCAGCAGCCCGAGCGGCTCTGGAAACACCATATATTTT
TRBJ2-1,-,TRBV7-6,-,CASSLTSDQAFSYNEQFF,TGTGCCAGCAGCCTAACATCTGACCAGGCTTTCTCCTACAATGAGCAGTTCTTC
TRBJ2-7,-,TRBV18,TRBD1,CASSPRTGGFYEQYF,TGTGCCAGCTCACCTCGAACAGGGGGCTTTTACGAGCAGTACTTC
TRBJ2-3,-,TRBV6-5,-,CASGPDSQRRDTQYF,TGTGCCAGCGGCCCCGACAGCCAAAGACGCGATACGCAGTATTTT
TRBJ1-5,-,TRBV2,TRBD1,CASSEEEGAGQPQHF,TGTGCCAGCAGTGAAGAGGAGGGGGCAGGGCAGCCCCAGCATTTT
TRBJ2-1,-,TRBV5-1,-,CASSLAGNEQFF,TGCGCCAGCAGCTTGGCCGGCAATGAGCAGTTCTTC
TRBJ2-4,-,TRBV9,-,CASSVDPGLTKNIQYF,TGTGCCAGCAGCGTAGACCCAGGGCTTACCAAAAACATTCAGTACTTC
TRBJ1-1,-,TRBV7-9,-,CSSSSYRAEAFF,TGTTCCAGCAGCTCCTACAGGGCTGAAGCTTTCTTT
TRBJ1-5,few,TRBV19,-,CASSIWSGQGNQPQHF,TGTGCCAGTAGTATCTGGTCCGGTCAGGGGAATCAGCCCCAGCATTTT
TRBJ1-6,once,TRBV27,-,CASSFSGQGSSPLHF,TGTGCCAGCAGTTTTTCTGGGCAGGGAAGTTCACCCCTCCACTTT
TRBJ1-1,once,TRBV6-1,-,CASSVQGHTEAFF,TGTGCCAGCAGTGTTCAGGGCCACACTGAAGCTTTCTTT
TRBJ1-2,-,TRBV4-1,TRBD1,CASSQGDREGGYPF,TGCGCCAGCAGCCAGGGGGACAGGGAAGGTGGCTACCCCTTC
TRBJ1-2,-,TRBV5-4,TRBD1,CASSLPGQGLTF,TGTGCCAGCAGCCTTCCGGGACAGGGGCTCACCTTC
TRBJ1-2,many,TRBV6-1,-,CASSESDFYGYTF,TGTGCCAGCAGTGAGTCAGATTTCTATGGCTACACCTTC
TRBJ1-4,-,TRBV19,TRBD1,CATGQGRGEKLFF,TGTGCCACCGGACAGGGCAGGGGCGAAAAACTGTTTTTT
TRBJ2-2,-,TRBV4-2,TRBD1,CASSQDGDRGKTGELFF,TGTGCCAGCAGCCAAGATGGGGACAGGGGGAAAACCGGGGAGCTGTTTTTT
TRBJ2-3,once,TRBV28,TRBD2,CASRTYGGAPDTQYF,TGTGCCAGCAGGACGTACGGGGGGGCCCCAGATACGCAGTATTTT
TRBJ2-1,-,TRBV4-3,-,CASSQSQGQGDEQFF,TGCGCCAGCAGCCAATCCCAGGGGCAGGGCGATGAGCAGTTCTTC
TRBJ2-7,-,TRBV11-2,-,CASSTRASLGGQYF,TGTGCCAGCAGCACCCGGGCCTCATTAGGAGGGCAGTACTTC
TRBJ1-5,-,TRBV6-1,-,CASSEAGGNQPQHF,TGTGCCAGCAGTGAAGCGGGAGGCAATCAGCCCCAGCATTTT
TRBJ2-5,-,TRBV6-5,TRBD1,CASSYSGTGGAETQYF,TGTGCCAGCAGTTACTCCGGGACAGGGGGCGCTGAGACCCAGTACTTC
TRBJ1-6,-,TRBV19,TRBD1,CASSRRPGGNNSPLHF,TGTGCCAGTAGTAGACGCCCAGGGGGCAATAATTCACCCCTCCACTTT
TRBJ2-7,-,TRBV9,-,CASSVGTGTEQYF,TGTGCCAGCAGCGTAGGAACAGGAACCGAGCAGTACTTC
TRBJ2-7,-,TRBV9,TRBD2,CASSVGSGGYEQYF,TGTGCCAGCAGCGTAGGCAGCGGGGGGTACGAGCAGTACTTC
TRBJ1-2,-,TRBV27,TRBD1,CASSFGTGSGYTF,TGTGCCAGCAGTTTCGGGACAGGGAGTGGCTACACCTTC
TRBJ1-6,-,TRBV4-2,-,CASSQSLSQRSDSSALHF,TGTGCCAGCAGCCAATCCCTTTCGCAGAGGTCCGATTCTAGTGCCCTCCACTTT
TRBJ1-5,-,TRBV6-6,TRBD1,CASRPTGGQPQHF,TGTGCCAGCAGACCTACAGGGGGGCAGCCCCAGCATTTT
TRBJ2-2,-,TRBV9,-,CASSGATGELFF,TGTGCCAGCAGCGGGGCCACCGGGGAGCTGTTTTTT
TRBJ1-1,few,TRBV7-9,-,CASSTIRVTEAFF,TGTGCCAGCAGCACCATCAGGGTCACTGAAGCTTTCTTT
TRBJ2-3,-,TRBV25-1,TRBD1,CASSSLDRGTDTQYF,TGTGCCAGCAGTTCCCTCGACAGGGGCACAGATACGCAGTATTTT
TRBJ1-1,-,TRBV28,-,CASSFLQGGAFF,TGTGCCAGCAGTTTCCTTCAGGGTGGGGCTTTCTTT